This TCR beta chain was identified in a study of human T cells and chemical hapten exposure. Time point noted: pre-sensitization, week 0. Treatment meaning: therapeutic diphenylcyclopropenone sensitization with weekly scalp DPC. Unique molecular identifiers were affixed to discrete cDNA molecules within the library. TCRdb re-analysed the RACE reads in MiXCR, keeping a single row per CDR3 protein. The table has about 89,000 distinct CDR3 sequences, 10% to 12% seen once. In this sample, this clonotype turned up many times. The clonotype comes from a woman aged 55-75 years with alopecia areata. Some clones in this sample may be carry-over from other donors' samples. The sample was whole blood, taken in connection with sensitization to the hapten diphenylcyclopropenone (DPC).

CDR3 nucleotide sequence: TGTGCCAGCAGCCAAGAAGGGGAGGAGACCCAGTACTTC. Encoded protein: CASSQEGEETQYF. The chain joins TRBV3-1 to TRBJ2-5, with D perhaps given as TRBD1 or TRBD2 (5 bases each). Trimming took off 0 bases at V and 5 bases at J, with 7 bases between the two ends. Germline V gene data show CDR1 as LGHDT and CDR2 as YNNKEL (reference sequence). CDR3 length: 13 amino acids.